This T cell receptor (beta chain) came from a study of T cells in Graves' hyperthyroidism and ophthalmopathy. This clonotype was seen repeatedly, ten times or more. What was amplified from RNA transcripts were TCR beta CDR3 regions. First-round RT-PCR of the TCR CDR3 relied on the HTBI primer set. TCRdb processed the multiplex PCR reads anew with MiXCR; each CDR3 protein has one entry. The sample records some 550,000 distinct CDR3 sequences, about 20% being singletons. With 6 bases clipped from V and 1 base from J, the junction kept 14 bases outside the gene matches. Germline-derived CDR1 and CDR2 are SGHAT and FQNNGV. The CDR3 runs to 17 residues.

The sequencing input was blood. The chain carries TRBV11-2 and TRBJ1-1; 7 bases fit TRBD1. This TCR derives from a man between 18 and 35 years old with Graves' hyperthyroidism. This CDR3 is CASSLRPFEGANTEAFF. The CDR3 DNA follows: TGTGCCAGCAGTCTGCGGCCTTTCGAGGGGGCGAACACTGAAGCTTTCTTT.